This T cell receptor beta chain was captured by sequencing in a study of cytomegalovirus exposure and HLA in healthy donors. The PCR used 60 Vbeta and 13 Jbeta primers. How the authors handled the data: Some 9.9 million shared chains were among approximately 87 million unique TCR beta chains counted in a later analysis. Profiled with immunoSEQ multiplex PCR; TCRdb holds only in-frame clones, not every one. D and trimming were read from the DNA, whereas the V and J calls and clone size are those reported in that table. The data hold tens of thousands of clones, with 78% observed a single time. J gave up 4 bases and V 6 bases, and 11 bases lay outside the gene matches. CDR1 is MNHEY, CDR2 SMNVEV, per germline (reference sequence). This CDR3 has 15 amino acids. In regard to this clone: Its antigen remains unknown.

General study findings and limits: In a later analysis, at a false discovery rate of 0.05, approximately 16,000 TCR beta sequences were associated with HLA alleles. Earlier analysis looked at TCR beta V segments, and most were productive about 90% or about 30% of the time. A later analysis reportedly identified an Asian-associated ancestry cluster as carrying fewer N-insertions than the roughly 700-donor mean.

The rearrangement uses TRBV27 and TRBJ2-7; 8 bases agree with TRBD2. Sequenced material: PBMCs. This clonotype was sampled from a male donor in good health and CMV-seropositive. In DNA form, the CDR3 reads TGTGCCAGCAGCCCCCAGGGAGCGGGAGTATACGAGCAGTACTTC. Translated: CASSPQGAGVYEQYF.